This T cell receptor (beta chain) is from a study of blood T cell repertoires in COVID-19. As for the study in general: Acute and convalescent COVID-19 samples came from the United States, Italy and Spain.

In the original processing: It was from reference gene primer amplification that nucleated cell counts were estimated. Assay used: immunoSEQ multiplex PCR; TCRdb lists only in-frame clones, some missing. That table furnishes V, J and clone size, whereas the DNA furnished D and trimming. This table holds approximately 31,000 clones, about 89% found once. In germline, CDR1 is SGHNT, CDR2 YYREEE (reference sequence). V lost 6 bases and J 7 bases, leaving 19 bases between the germline ends. The CDR3 consists of 14 residues. This TCR was sampled from a man between 70 and 80 years old with active COVID-19. The V call is TRBV5-4, the J call TRBJ1-1; D remains unclear. Sequenced material: peripheral blood. Here the CDR3 DNA reads TGTGCCAGCACCCCGCGTCGGGAAACTGGTGAAGCTTTCTTT. This sequence encodes CASTPRRETGEAFF.